This passage covers 23 T cell receptor beta chains from one sample sequenced in a study of blood T cell repertoires in COVID-19 (TCRdb year 2020). The receptor library was made with the immunoSEQ multiplex PCR assay. This immuneACCESS table, as held by TCRdb, lists in-frame sequences with V and J called but not all clones. Of the missing ones, under half trace to an unresolved V gene in checked studies; the others have no known cause. In this sample the table shows some 180,000 clones, 89% of which occur a single time. Around 7% of the sample rests with the top ten. The sequencing input was peripheral blood. The receptor set was obtained from a man aged 40-49 years with acute or convalescent COVID-19.

A word on this clone: Other DNA sequences in this specimen translate into the identical CDR3. The chain links TRBV12-3 or TRBV12-4 to TRBJ1-5, with a weak D call TRBD1 (5 bases). The CDR3 length is 13 residues. V shed 3 bases and J shed 2 bases, with 5 bases lying between them. DNA of the CDR3: TGTGCCAGCAGTTTGACAGGCAATCAGCCCCAGCATTTT. It codes for CASSLTGNQPQHF.

This chain joins TRBV5-6 and TRBJ1-1; 7 bases agree with TRBD1. Germline CDR1 and CDR2: SGHDT and YYEEEE. This CDR3 has 17 residues. The V and J ends lost 4 bases and 1 base, in that order; junction bases with no gene match: 13. CDR3: CASSRTGARWWNTEAFF. The CDR3 DNA follows: TGTGCCAGCAGCCGTACAGGGGCGAGGTGGTGGAACACTGAAGCTTTCTTT.

The CDR3 protein is CASSPTEGDGELFF. The DNA of the CDR3 is TGCGCCAGCAGCCCGACAGAGGGGGACGGGGAGCTGTTTTTT. The rearrangement links TRBV4-1 to TRBJ2-2, with D possibly matching TRBD1 (6 bases). The V and J ends lost 4 bases and 7 bases respectively, with 13 bases between them. The CDR3 has 14 residues. The germline CDR1 and CDR2 sequences are MGHRA and YSYEKL.

The V and J genes are TRBV2 and TRBJ2-5, with a possible D match to TRBD1 (6 bases). This CDR3 is 13 amino acids long. CDR1 and CDR2 from the germline V gene are SNHLY and FYNNEI. V lost 10 bases and J lost 2, with 14 bases in between. The CDR3 DNA reads TGTGCCACCGTGTTCACAGGGCAAGAGACCCAGTACTTC. Translated: CATVFTGQETQYF. The whole variable domain, remainder taken from reference TRBV2 and TRBJ2-5, is EPEVTQTPSHQVTQMGQEVILRCVPISNHLYFYWYRQILGQKVEFLVSFYNNEISEKSEIFDDQFSVERPDGSNFTLKIRSTKLEDSAMYFCATVFTGQETQYFGPGTRLLVL.

The V and J genes are TRBV4-1 and TRBJ1-2; D is unresolved. The CDR3 loop spans 13 amino acids. V was clipped by 3 bases and J by 4 bases, with 9 bases between them. Looked up from germline, CDR1 is MGHRA and CDR2 is YSYEKL. DNA of the CDR3: TGCGCCAGCAGCCAGAGGGATGGCTATGGCTACACCTTC. This codes for CASSQRDGYGYTF.

The chain uses TRBV9 and TRBJ2-3; a weak D match, TRBD1 (6 bases). This CDR3 has 14 amino acids. The V and J ends lost 4 bases and 5 bases respectively, with 14 bases between them. In germline, CDR1 is SGDLS, CDR2 YYNGEE. Here the CDR3 reads CASSSTVRGDTQYF. CDR3 sequence (DNA): TGTGCCAGCAGCTCCACGGTCAGGGGAGATACGCAGTATTTT.

V and J are TRBV7-2 and TRBJ2-3, with TRBD2 matching over 11 bases. The V segment lost 5 bases and the J segment 2 bases; nucleotides outside the gene matches: 3. The CDR3 contains 15 residues. From germline, CDR1 is SGHTA and CDR2 FQGNSA. The CDR3 DNA follows: TGTGCCAGCAGCCTGGGACTAGCGGCCACAGATACGCAGTATTTT. Translation gives CASSLGLAATDTQYF.

The chain uses TRBV7-3 and TRBJ2-2; TRBD1 matches 8 bases. CDR3 size: 14 residues. CDR1 is SGHTA, CDR2 FQGTGA, per germline. Trimming took 5 bases from V and 3 from J; bases not matched to a gene: 2. CDR3: CASSATGDTGELFF. In DNA, the CDR3 is TGTGCCAGCAGCGCGACAGGGGACACCGGGGAGCTGTTTTTT.

V gene TRBV11-2 combines with J gene TRBJ1-3, with 8 bases fitting TRBD1. The CDR3 extends over 17 amino acids. J was trimmed by 0 bases and V by 4 bases; bases with no gene match: 8. Germline V lookup: CDR1 SGHAT, CDR2 FQNNGV. The CDR3 DNA is TGTGCCAGCAGCTCGAGGTTTCAGGGGGCCTCTGGAAACACCATATATTTT. Translating gives CASSSRFQGASGNTIYF.

DNA for the CDR3: TGTGCCAGCAGTACCGGGGGGACCTCCTACGAGCAGTACTTC. It yields the protein CASSTGGTSYEQYF. The gene calls are TRBV4-2 and TRBJ2-7; TRBD2 aligns across 7 bases. This CDR3 is built from 14 residues. With V trimmed by 6 bases and J by 0 bases, 5 bases remained unmatched. Germline V gene data show CDR1 as LGHNA and CDR2 as YNFKEQ.

This chain connects TRBV4-1 to TRBJ2-5; 7 nucleotides match TRBD1. The CDR3 runs 17 residues. V lost 5 bases, J lost 2 bases, and 14 bases stayed unmatched. CDR1 MGHRA and CDR2 YSYEKL come from the germline V gene. The CDR3 DNA is TGCGCCAGCAGCACCCGACAGGGACCGCGAAGTCAAGAGACCCAGTACTTC. As protein: CASSTRQGPRSQETQYF.

V gene TRBV13 combines with J gene TRBJ1-2; TRBD1 aligns across 8 bases. J gave up 6 bases and V 4 bases, and 10 bases lay outside the gene matches. This CDR3 has 15 residues. The germline V gene has CDR1 PRHDT and CDR2 FYEKMQ (reference sequence). The CDR3 DNA is TGTGCCAGCAGCTCCCAGGGGGCCAGGGTCGATGGCTACACCTTC. It is translated as CASSSQGARVDGYTF.

The chain links TRBV18 to TRBJ1-3; D perhaps matches TRBD1 (5 bases). CDR1 is KGHSH and CDR2 is LQKENI in the germline V gene. The CDR3 runs to 19 residues. The V end lost 3 bases, the J end lost 2 bases, and 23 bases lay between the germline ends. The CDR3 reads CASSPIEDMSVFPGNTIYF. CDR3 DNA sequence: TGTGCCAGCTCACCGATCGAGGACATGTCCGTTTTCCCTGGAAACACCATATATTTT.

The chain carries TRBV18 and TRBJ1-5; TRBD1 matches 9 bases. With V trimmed by 1 base and J by 0 bases, 4 bases remained unmatched. The germline V gene has CDR1 KGHSH and CDR2 LQKENI. The CDR3 is 17 residues long. The CDR3 DNA is TGTGCCAGCTCACCACTACGGACAGGGGATAGCAATCAGCCCCAGCATTTT. Protein product: CASSPLRTGDSNQPQHF. Using reference TRBV18 and TRBJ1-5 for the parts outside the CDR3, the full variable domain is NAGVMQNPRHLVRRRGQEARLRCSPMKGHSHVYWYRQLPEEGLKFMVYLQKENIIDESGMPKERFSAEFPKEGPSILRIQQVVRGDSAAYFCASSPLRTGDSNQPQHFGDGTRLSIL.

V gene TRBV7-9 combines with J gene TRBJ2-7; D unclear. Germline CDR1 SEHNR, CDR2 FQNEAQ (reference sequence). The CDR3 has 12 residues. Trimming shortened V by 1 base and J by 4 bases, and 5 bases separated the two germline ends. The CDR3 here is CASSLGAYEQYF. CDR3 DNA: TGTGCCAGCAGCTTAGGGGCTTACGAGCAGTACTTC.

V gene TRBV5-6 combines with J gene TRBJ1-2; the match to TRBD1 covers 7 bases. The CDR3 has 14 amino acids. V lost 4 bases and J lost 0; bases outside the gene matches: 3. Per germline, CDR1 SGHDT and CDR2 YYEEEE. The CDR3 bases are TGTGCCAGCAGCCCGGGACAGCCTAACTATGGCTACACCTTC. Its translation is CASSPGQPNYGYTF.

The rearrangement joins TRBV5-4 to TRBJ2-4, with 10 positions matching TRBD1. CDR1 and CDR2 (germline): SGHNT, YYREEE (reference sequence). Trimming took 4 bases from V and 9 from J; bases not matched to a gene: 7. This CDR3 has 14 amino acids. This chain's CDR3 is CASSPDRGRVIQYF. For the CDR3, the DNA is TGTGCCAGCAGCCCTGACAGGGGGCGGGTCATTCAGTACTTC.

The chain joins TRBV5-1 to TRBJ2-7; possible D gene TRBD1, 6 bases. V was clipped by 0 bases and J by 1 base, with 11 bases between them. The CDR3 totals 15 residues. Germline CDR1 reads SGHRS; CDR2 reads YFSETQ. CDR3 nucleotide sequence: TGCGCCAGCAGCTTGGAAGGCAGGGGTTCCTACGAGCAGTACTTC. This sequence encodes CASSLEGRGSYEQYF.

The chain recombines TRBV10-3 with TRBJ2-1, with 10 bases aligning to TRBD2. There are 18 residues in the CDR3. Trimming took 2 bases from V and 12 from J; bases not matched to a gene: 19. Germline values: CDR1 ENHRY, CDR2 SYGVKD. This chain's CDR3 is CAISETQVVAGGFMGQFF. CDR3 DNA sequence: TGTGCCATCAGTGAGACCCAGGTAGTAGCGGGGGGCTTTATGGGGCAGTTCTTC.

This sequence joins TRBV28 and TRBJ2-7, with 8 bases identical to TRBD1. V dropped 4 bases and J dropped 2; count of bases not matched to a gene: 10. CDR1 and CDR2 from the germline V gene are MDHEN and SYDVKM. This CDR3 is 16 amino acids long. The CDR3 bases are TGTGCCAGCAGTTACGCCTTTACAGGGGGTACCTACGAGCAGTACTTC. Translation gives CASSYAFTGGTYEQYF.

The chain couples TRBV28 to TRBJ2-7; D gene uncertain. CDR3 length: 9 amino acids. V was pared by 7 bases and J by 7 bases, with 5 bases between. Germline CDR1 and CDR2: MDHEN and SYDVKM. Here the CDR3 reads CASINEQYF. The CDR3 bases are TGTGCCAGCATAAATGAGCAGTACTTC.

V is TRBV28 and J is TRBJ1-2; 10 bases align to TRBD1. This CDR3 has 13 amino acids. Trimming cost V 7 bases and J 6 bases; bases outside gene matches: 5. Germline-derived CDR1 and CDR2 are MDHEN and SYDVKM. CDR3 in amino acids: CASKRTGGDGYTF. The CDR3 DNA reads TGTGCCAGCAAAAGGACAGGGGGGGATGGCTACACCTTC.

The sample holds a few counts of this clone. The V and J genes are TRBV10-1 and TRBJ2-7, with D uncertain. Germline loops: CDR1 WNHNN, CDR2 SYGVQD (reference sequence). Trimming cost V 8 bases and J 7 bases, with 18 bases left between them. This CDR3 has 13 amino acids. CDR3 protein: CASSRRVSGEQYF. The CDR3 DNA is TGCGCCAGCTCTCGTCGAGTCTCGGGTGAGCAGTACTTC.